This is a list of T cell receptor beta chains from one sample in a study of shared clonotypes between healthy human individuals. Assay used: immunoSEQ multiplex PCR; TCRdb lists only in-frame clones, some missing. The table lists approximately 650,000 clones, roughly 95% of them singletons. The sequencing input was naive CD8+ T cells sorted from blood. Receptor source: a woman aged 30 to 39 in good health. The CDR3 runs from the conserved cysteine through the conserved F or W. The D gene is left open where the match is weak. Not every row has a clone size; where given, it reads once, few, many or a size class.

CDR3,DNA,D,V,J,size
CASSLQVVAGFTDTQYF,TGTGCCAGCAGCCTTCAGGTCGTGGCGGGATTCACAGATACGCAGTATTTT,NA,TRBV14,TRBJ2-3,NA
CASSLRDRIYGYTF,TGTGCCAGCAGCTTAAGGGACAGGATCTATGGCTACACCTTC,TRBD1,TRBV6-5,TRBJ1-2,NA
CASSLEKTYEQYF,TGTGCCAGCAGCTTAGAGAAAACCTACGAGCAGTACTTC,NA,TRBV7-6,TRBJ2-7,NA
CASSLGGRFTEAFF,TGTGCCAGCAGTTTGGGGGGGCGGTTCACTGAAGCTTTCTTT,NA,TRBV27,TRBJ1-1,few
CASSLGETQYF,TGTGCCAGCAGTTTGGGAGAGACCCAGTACTTC,NA,TRBV28,TRBJ2-5,NA
CASSLPRQTHQPQHF,TGTGCCAGCAGTCTCCCCCGTCAGACCCATCAGCCCCAGCATTTT,NA,TRBV6-1,TRBJ1-5,NA
CASRRRDGLPASYGYTF,TGCGCCAGCAGGAGGCGGGACGGCTTACCCGCCTCCTATGGCTACACCTTC,NA,TRBV10-1,TRBJ1-2,NA
CASSFSLEAFF,TGTGCCAGCAGCTTTTCTCTCGAAGCTTTCTTT,NA,TRBV5-6,TRBJ1-1,NA
CASSIGWRDEQFF,TGTGCCAGTAGTATAGGATGGCGGGATGAGCAGTTCTTC,NA,TRBV19,TRBJ2-1,once
CASSRGTGRPYEQYF,TGTGCCAGCAGCCGGGGAACGGGACGTCCCTACGAGCAGTACTTC,NA,TRBV13,TRBJ2-7,NA
CASSEGQNNEQFF,TGTGCCAGCAGTGAAGGACAGAACAATGAGCAGTTCTTC,NA,TRBV25-1,TRBJ2-1,few
CASSLDRGATTDTQYF,TGTGCCAGCAGCTTAGATCGGGGCGCAACCACAGATACGCAGTATTTT,NA,TRBV11-2,TRBJ2-3,NA
CASSLWGERNTEAFF,TGTGCCAGCAGTTTATGGGGGGAGAGGAACACTGAAGCTTTCTTT,NA,TRBV28,TRBJ1-1,NA
CASSLAKSSDNEQFF,TGTGCCAGCAGCTTAGCCAAGTCCTCGGACAATGAGCAGTTCTTC,NA,TRBV7-6,TRBJ2-1,NA
CASSSGTSIYEQYF,TGCGCCAGCAGCTCCGGGACTAGTATCTACGAGCAGTACTTC,TRBD2,TRBV5-1,TRBJ2-7,NA
CASSSRMTSDQETQYF,TGTGCCAGCAGTTCCCGCATGACTAGCGACCAAGAGACCCAGTACTTC,TRBD2,TRBV28,TRBJ2-5,NA
CASSLSPTSGRFSGEQFF,TGTGCCAGCAGTTTATCCCCCACTAGCGGGAGATTTTCCGGTGAGCAGTTCTTC,TRBD2,TRBV27,TRBJ2-1,NA
CASSLEMRVETQYF,TGTGCCAGCAGCTTAGAAATGCGGGTAGAGACCCAGTACTTC,NA,TRBV7-9,TRBJ2-5,NA
CASSQDYPAPYEQYF,TGCGCCAGCAGCCAAGATTACCCGGCCCCCTACGAGCAGTACTTC,NA,TRBV4-1,TRBJ2-7,NA
CASSLPGQGNGELFF,TGTGCCAGCAGCTTGCCGGGACAGGGGAACGGGGAGCTGTTTTTT,TRBD1,TRBV5-6,TRBJ2-2,NA
CASRETGLGYGYTF,TGTGCCAGCAGGGAAACCGGACTCGGCTATGGCTACACCTTC,NA,TRBV2,TRBJ1-2,NA
CASSELRTGGTEAFF,TGTGCCAGCAGTGAATTAAGGACAGGGGGCACTGAAGCTTTCTTT,TRBD1,TRBV2,TRBJ1-1,NA
CASASSGSSYEQYF,TGTGCCAGCGCTTCCTCAGGGAGCTCCTACGAGCAGTACTTC,NA,TRBV28,TRBJ2-7,NA
CASRDRMNTEAFF,TGTGCCTCCCGGGACAGGATGAACACTGAAGCTTTCTTT,TRBD1,TRBV7-8,TRBJ1-1,once
CASSTIPGLAVGTDTQYF,TGTGCCAGCAGTACGATCCCGGGACTAGCGGTTGGTACAGATACGCAGTATTTT,TRBD2,TRBV27,TRBJ2-3,once
CASSWTDPRGTEAFF,TGTGCCAGCAGCTGGACAGACCCTCGGGGCACTGAAGCTTTCTTT,NA,TRBV28,TRBJ1-1,NA
CASSQDRYGQPQHF,TGCGCCAGCAGCCAAGACAGGTACGGTCAGCCCCAGCATTTT,NA,TRBV4-1,TRBJ1-5,NA
CASKDRTSVAYEQYF,TGTGCCAGCAAGGACCGGACTAGCGTTGCCTACGAGCAGTACTTC,TRBD2,TRBV28,TRBJ2-7,NA
CASSYQGRYEQYF,TGTGCCAGCAGTTACCAGGGGAGGTACGAGCAGTACTTC,NA,TRBV6-5,TRBJ2-7,NA
CASSPGQPEAFF,TGTGCCAGCTCACCTGGCCAGCCTGAAGCTTTCTTT,NA,TRBV18,TRBJ1-1,NA
CASSLGRQGRETQYF,TGTGCCAGCAGCTTAGGGCGACAGGGTCGGGAGACCCAGTACTTC,TRBD1,TRBV7-9,TRBJ2-5,NA
CASSWTGSSSYEQYF,TGTGCCAGCAGCTGGACCGGGTCCAGCTCCTACGAGCAGTACTTC,NA,TRBV13,TRBJ2-7,NA
CASSSGVVNYGYTF,TGTGCCAGCAGCTCAGGAGTCGTCAACTATGGCTACACCTTC,NA,TRBV13,TRBJ1-2,NA
CSVDVGEGNEQYF,TGCAGCGTTGACGTGGGAGAGGGTAATGAGCAGTACTTC,NA,TRBV29-1,TRBJ2-7,NA
CASSIFSGRTAYEQYF,TGTGCCAGTAGTATCTTTAGCGGGAGGACCGCCTACGAGCAGTACTTC,TRBD2,TRBV19,TRBJ2-7,once
CASSLSQGHYEQYF,TGCGCCAGCAGCTTGTCCCAGGGTCACTACGAGCAGTACTTC,NA,TRBV5-1,TRBJ2-7,NA
CATSLPAGQPQHF,TGTGCCACCAGCCTCCCTGCAGGTCAGCCCCAGCATTTT,NA,TRBV15,TRBJ1-5,NA
CASSYGTAATGYTF,TGTGCCAGCAGCTACGGGACCGCCGCTACTGGCTACACCTTC,NA,TRBV5-4,TRBJ1-2,NA
CASSIVGGRLGEQYF,TGTGCCAGTAGTATAGTTGGCGGGAGACTGGGCGAGCAGTACTTC,TRBD2,TRBV19,TRBJ2-7,NA
CASSQDPSYYSYEQYF,TGCGCCAGCAGCCAAGACCCTAGCTATTACTCCTACGAGCAGTACTTC,NA,TRBV4-1,TRBJ2-7,once
CASSSMLAASYNEQFF,TGTGCCAGCAGTTCCATGCTAGCGGCTTCCTACAATGAGCAGTTCTTC,TRBD2,TRBV28,TRBJ2-1,NA
CASSDAGELFF,TGCGCCAGCAGTGACGCCGGGGAGCTGTTTTTT,NA,TRBV10-2,TRBJ2-2,once
CASSSPTSGDNEQFF,TGTGCCAGCAGCTCGCCGACTAGCGGGGATAATGAGCAGTTCTTC,TRBD2,TRBV5-4,TRBJ2-1,NA
CASSQVGSKPYEQYF,TGCGCCAGCAGCCAAGTCGGTAGCAAACCCTACGAGCAGTACTTC,NA,TRBV4-1,TRBJ2-7,NA
CAISSLGSVGDTQYF,TGTGCCATCAGCTCGCTCGGTTCGGTCGGAGATACGCAGTATTTT,NA,TRBV10-3,TRBJ2-3,NA
CAGGGRASDEQFF,TGTGCTGGGGGCGGGAGGGCCAGCGATGAGCAGTTCTTC,TRBD2,TRBV7-8,TRBJ2-1,NA
CASSPGQGFTYGYTF,TGTGCCAGTAGTCCCGGACAGGGTTTTACCTATGGCTACACCTTC,TRBD1,TRBV19,TRBJ1-2,NA
CASSLSPTSGAEAFF,TGTGCCAGCAGTTTGTCCCCGACCTCAGGGGCTGAAGCTTTCTTT,NA,TRBV28,TRBJ1-1,NA